Sequencing of this T cell receptor (beta chain) was carried out in a study of cytomegalovirus exposure and HLA in healthy donors. Study observations and caveats: A later analysis found common viral pathogens apparently linked to several of the most significant clusters.

This CDR3 comprises 15 residues. The ends were cut back, 2 bases at V and 7 bases at J, with 14 bases in the middle. The germline V gene encodes CDR1 SGHTA and CDR2 FQGNSA. Amplification used 60 Vbeta primers and 13 Jbeta primers. Assay: immunoSEQ multiplex PCR; the TCRdb copy retains only in-frame clones and omits some. The sample shows 150,000 to 200,000 clones, around 83% of them seen only once. Of note for this clone: Its target is not known.

This receptor was taken from a man aged 50-59 years in good health and CMV-seropositive. The sample taken for sequencing was PBMCs. V usage is TRBV7-2 and J usage is TRBJ2-2; TRBD2 might be the D (7 bases). CDR3 bases: TGTGCCAGCAGCTTATCTAGGGGGGGTGGCGGGGAGCTGTTTTTT. It specifies CASSLSRGGGGELFF.